Detailed here is one T cell receptor (beta chain). Its antigen is still unknown. The study ran its PCR with 60 Vbeta and 13 Jbeta primers. Per the original data handling: Around 10 million of the 80 million or so unique TCR beta chains counted in a later analysis were shared. The table came from immunoSEQ multiplex PCR; TCRdb's copy has only in-frame clones and leaves some out. V and J calls and clone size are given by that table; D and trimming were obtained from the DNA. Among 150,000 to 200,000 clones, 85% to 90% were seen once, and the ten largest hold approximately 1.7%. The sample is drawn from a study of cytomegalovirus exposure and HLA in healthy donors. Study-wide context: HLA-typed donors were the source of 86 million or so unique TCRs held in an early data release. Points from the study as a whole: V- and J-gene trimming in TCR beta was tied to a missense DCLRE1C variant by an analysis performed later. Some V segments (TRBV6-2 and TRBV6-3 among them) were excluded as indistinguishable.

From germline, CDR1 is LNHDA and CDR2 SQIVND (reference sequence). The ends lost 5 bases at V and 6 bases at J; junction bases unmatched: 8. The CDR3 length is 14 residues. The chain carries TRBV19 and TRBJ2-7, with 9 nucleotides matching TRBD1. Sequencing used PBMCs. This TCR was recovered from a woman aged 18-29 years in good health and CMV-seronegative. The CDR3: CASSPGTGYREQYF. The CDR3 nucleotides are TGTGCCAGTAGTCCGGGGACAGGGTACCGCGAGCAGTACTTC.